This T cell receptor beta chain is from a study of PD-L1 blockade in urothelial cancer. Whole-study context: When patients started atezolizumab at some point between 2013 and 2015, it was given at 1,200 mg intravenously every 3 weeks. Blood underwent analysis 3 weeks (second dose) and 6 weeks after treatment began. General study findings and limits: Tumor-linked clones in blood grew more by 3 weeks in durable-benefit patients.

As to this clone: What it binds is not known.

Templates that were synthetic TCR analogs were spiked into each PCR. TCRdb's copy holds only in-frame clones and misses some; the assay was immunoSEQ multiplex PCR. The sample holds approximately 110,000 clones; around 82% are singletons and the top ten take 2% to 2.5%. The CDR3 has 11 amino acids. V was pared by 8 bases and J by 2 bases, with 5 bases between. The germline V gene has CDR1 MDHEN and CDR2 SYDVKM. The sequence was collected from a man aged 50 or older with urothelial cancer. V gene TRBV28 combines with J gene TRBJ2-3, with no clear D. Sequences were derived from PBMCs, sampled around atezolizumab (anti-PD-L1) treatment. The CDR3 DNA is TGTGCCAGCCAAAACACAGATACGCAGTATTTT. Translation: CASQNTDTQYF.